This TCR beta chain was identified during a study of blood T cell repertoires in COVID-19. In the study overall: COVID-19 samples collected from the United States, Italy and Spain covered acute and convalescent phases. T cells, B-cell-depleted T cells, or PBMCs provided the cDNA or gDNA that served as material.

Original processing notes: From reference gene primer amplification, estimates of nucleated cell counts were derived. TCRdb's copy holds only in-frame clones and misses some; the assay was immunoSEQ multiplex PCR. For V, J and clone size, that table is used; D and trimming come from the DNA. The sample carries fewer than 250,000 clones, around nine tenths recorded once. The CDR3 length is 18 residues. Sequenced input: peripheral blood. V and J are TRBV21-1 and TRBJ2-7; no DNA check was done on the table's D call, TRBD2. TRBV21-1 is a pseudogene locus. This sequence originates from a woman aged 55-69 years who had recovered from COVID-19. CDR3: CASSKGWRAGSSCNEQYF. For the CDR3, the DNA is TGTGCCAGCAGCAAAGGTTGGAGGGCCGGGTCAAGTTGTAACGAGCAGTACTTC.